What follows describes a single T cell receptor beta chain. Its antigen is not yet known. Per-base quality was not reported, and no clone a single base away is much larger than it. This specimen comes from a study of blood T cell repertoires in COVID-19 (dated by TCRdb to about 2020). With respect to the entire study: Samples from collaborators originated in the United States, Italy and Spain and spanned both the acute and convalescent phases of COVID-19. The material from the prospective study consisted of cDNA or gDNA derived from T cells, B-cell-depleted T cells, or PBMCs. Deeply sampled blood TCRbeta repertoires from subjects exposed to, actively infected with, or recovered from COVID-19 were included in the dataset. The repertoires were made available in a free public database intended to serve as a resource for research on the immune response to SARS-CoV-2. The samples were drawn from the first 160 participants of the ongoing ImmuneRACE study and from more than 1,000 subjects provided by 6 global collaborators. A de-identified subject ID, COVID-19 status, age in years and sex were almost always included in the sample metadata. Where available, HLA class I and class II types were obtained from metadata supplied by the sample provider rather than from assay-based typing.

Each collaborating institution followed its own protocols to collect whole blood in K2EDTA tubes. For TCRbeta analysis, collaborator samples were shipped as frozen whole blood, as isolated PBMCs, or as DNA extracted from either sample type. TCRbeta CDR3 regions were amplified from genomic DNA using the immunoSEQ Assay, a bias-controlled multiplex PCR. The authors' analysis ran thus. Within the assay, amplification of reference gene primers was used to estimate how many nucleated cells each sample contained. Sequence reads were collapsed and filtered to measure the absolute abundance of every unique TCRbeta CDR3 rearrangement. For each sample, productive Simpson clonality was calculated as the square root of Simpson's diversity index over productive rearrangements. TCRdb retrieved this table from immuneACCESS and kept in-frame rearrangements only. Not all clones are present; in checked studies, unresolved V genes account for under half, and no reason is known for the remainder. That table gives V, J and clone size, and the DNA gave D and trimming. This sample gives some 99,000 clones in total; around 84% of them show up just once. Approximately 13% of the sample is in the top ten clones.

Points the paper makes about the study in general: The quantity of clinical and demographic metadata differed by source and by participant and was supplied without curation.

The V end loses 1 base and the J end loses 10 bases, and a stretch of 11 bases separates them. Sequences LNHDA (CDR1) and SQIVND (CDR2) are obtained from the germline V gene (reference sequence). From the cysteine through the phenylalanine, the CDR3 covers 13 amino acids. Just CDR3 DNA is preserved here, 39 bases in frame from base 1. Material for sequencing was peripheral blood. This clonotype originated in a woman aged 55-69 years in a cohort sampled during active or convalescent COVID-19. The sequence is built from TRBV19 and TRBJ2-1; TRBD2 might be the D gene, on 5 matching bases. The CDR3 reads CASSIVTNFEQFF. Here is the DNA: TGTGCCAGTAGTATAGTGACTAACTTCGAGCAGTTCTTC.